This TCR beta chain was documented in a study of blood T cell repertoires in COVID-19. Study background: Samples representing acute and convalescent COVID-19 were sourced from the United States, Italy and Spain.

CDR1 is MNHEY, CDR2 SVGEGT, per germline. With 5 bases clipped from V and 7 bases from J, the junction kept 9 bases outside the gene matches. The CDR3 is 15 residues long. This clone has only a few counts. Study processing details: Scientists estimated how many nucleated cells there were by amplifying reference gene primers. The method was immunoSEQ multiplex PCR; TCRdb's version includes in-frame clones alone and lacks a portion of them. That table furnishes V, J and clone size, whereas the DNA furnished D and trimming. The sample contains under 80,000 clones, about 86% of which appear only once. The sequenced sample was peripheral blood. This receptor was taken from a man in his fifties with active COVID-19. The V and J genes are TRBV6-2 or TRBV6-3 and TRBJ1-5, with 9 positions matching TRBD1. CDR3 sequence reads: CASSRQGQGDQPQHF. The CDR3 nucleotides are TGTGCCAGCAGTCGCCAGGGACAGGGTGACCAGCCCCAGCATTTT.